The rows below give T cell receptor beta chains drawn from one sample of a study of blood T cell repertoires in COVID-19. TCRdb's table, derived via immunoSEQ multiplex PCR, lists solely in-frame clones and lacks some. This sample has about 170,000 clones, with roughly 86% found just once. What was sequenced was peripheral blood. All receptors come from an elderly woman in a cohort sampled during active or convalescent COVID-19. Both conserved end residues are part of each CDR3.

v_call: TRBV6-2/TRBV6-3
cdr3_aa: CASSYQRLTGELFF

v_call: TRBV5-1
cdr3_aa: CASSLRAGGTWTGELFF

v_call: TRBV7-9
cdr3_aa: CASSSLGAGNTEAFF

v_call: TRBV3-1/TRBV3-2
cdr3_aa: CASSHQGIAKNIQYF

v_call: TRBV19
cdr3_aa: CASSIKRQGAGDTQYF

v_call: TRBV11-2
cdr3_aa: CASSHTGVGGTGELFF

v_call: TRBV11-2
cdr3_aa: CASSSFHRRGYNEQFF

v_call: TRBV6-5
cdr3_aa: CASTHWEGETQYF

v_call: TRBV5-1
cdr3_aa: CASSSGTANNEKLFF

v_call: TRBV4-1
cdr3_aa: CASSQDPLNSYNSPLHF

v_call: TRBV5-4
cdr3_aa: CASSLAGRGGAKETQYF

v_call: TRBV27
cdr3_aa: CASSLTFLGGNEQFF

v_call: TRBV7-2
cdr3_aa: CASSRTPDTTYGYTF

v_call: TRBV30
cdr3_aa: CAWSGYNEQFF

v_call: TRBV19
cdr3_aa: CASSIQQYDGYTF

v_call: TRBV6-5
cdr3_aa: CAVRSGNQPQHF

v_call: TRBV21-1
cdr3_aa: CASRQNSGNTIYF

v_call: TRBV11-3
cdr3_aa: CASSLVWDRDDQETQYF

v_call: TRBV19
cdr3_aa: CASSTAGSRIYNSPLHF

v_call: TRBV19
cdr3_aa: CASSIRSSLSRGDTQYF

v_call: TRBV18
cdr3_aa: CASSPSTDTQYF

v_call: TRBV18
cdr3_aa: CASSPPKGQGVYTF

v_call: TRBV5-6
cdr3_aa: CASSLLGTGDHQPQHF

v_call: TRBV19
cdr3_aa: CASSPRTDTQYF

v_call: TRBV5-1
cdr3_aa: CASSLGQGAGELFF

v_call: TRBV30
cdr3_aa: CAWSLQGDQPQHF

v_call: TRBV5-1
cdr3_aa: CASSLDGDRGTEAFF

v_call: TRBV16
cdr3_aa: CASSQWWQDEGYTF

v_call: TRBV9
cdr3_aa: CASSGRGSNTGELFF

v_call: TRBV27
cdr3_aa: CASSLRGLAGQGPSSYNEQFF

v_call: TRBV6-5
cdr3_aa: CASSTLGGRVTEQYF

v_call: TRBV14
cdr3_aa: CASSLGGQGRNIQYF

v_call: TRBV2
cdr3_aa: CASSQLGQGGSPLHF

v_call: TRBV18
cdr3_aa: CASSPNHQGLYGYTF

v_call: TRBV7-8
cdr3_aa: CASSGGTRSNYGYTF

v_call: TRBV4-1
cdr3_aa: CASSRLAGETQYF

v_call: TRBV9
cdr3_aa: CASSVGTGDGNQPQHF

v_call: TRBV27
cdr3_aa: CASSLSQGLGEAFF

v_call: TRBV29-1
cdr3_aa: CSAKRGAWNEQFF

v_call: TRBV29-1
cdr3_aa: CSATRGDTEAFF

v_call: TRBV24-1
cdr3_aa: CATSDPKQGFQGYTF

v_call: TRBV24-1
cdr3_aa: CATSDGQVINNEQFF

v_call: TRBV5-1
cdr3_aa: CASSFPLAGGTGELFF